The 28 T cell receptor beta chains below all came from one sample that was sequenced in a study of read filtering for tumor transcriptome and immune sequencing. This library used roughly 400 ng RNA and molecular barcoded adaptors spanning alpha/delta and beta/gamma chains. TCRdb reprocessed the reads via MiXCR and lists one record per CDR3 protein. The sample includes 100,000 to 150,000 distinct CDR3 sequences, 10% to 15% of them seen just once. Sample: a population of CD138-negative cells sorted from bone marrow. The receptors shown here come from a donor at least 40 years old with multiple myeloma.

This clonotype was seen ten or more times. As DNA, the CDR3 is TGTGCCAGCAGCTCGAGGACTAAGATTTACGAGCAGTACTTC. Its translation: CASSSRTKIYEQYF. The chain is built from TRBV7-9 and TRBJ2-7; a possible D gene is TRBD2 (6 bases). Germline CDR1 reads SEHNR; CDR2 reads FQNEAQ (reference sequence). The CDR3 has 14 amino acids. The ends were cut back, 4 bases at V and 4 bases at J, with 14 bases in the middle. Filled out from reference TRBV7-9 and TRBJ2-7, the complete variable domain reads DTGVSQNPRHKITKRGQNVTFRCDPISEHNRLYWYRQTLGQGPEFLTYFQNEAQLEKSRLLSDRFSAERPKGSFSTLEIQRTEQGDSAMYLCASSSRTKIYEQYFGPGTRLTVT.

This clonotype came up many times. The V and J genes are TRBV10-3 and TRBJ1-2; D uncertain. The CDR3 runs to 12 residues. V lost 0 bases to trimming and J lost 11 bases, with 10 bases between them. Germline CDR1 and CDR2: ENHRY and SYGVKD. CDR3 coding DNA: TGTGCCATCAGTGAGTCGCTGGTAGAATACACCTTC. This encodes CAISESLVEYTF.

This clonotype was seen many times. The genes are TRBV11-3 and TRBJ2-2, with 9 bases aligning to TRBD1. V was clipped by 5 bases and J by 4 bases; unmatched bases: 8. The CDR3 is 16 residues long. Germline assignment: CDR1 SGHNT and CDR2 YENEEA. The CDR3 DNA follows: TGTGCCAGCAGCCCATCGGACAGGGGCGGCACCGGGGAGCTGTTTTTT. Translation: CASSPSDRGGTGELFF.

This clonotype turned up a few times. The rearrangement uses TRBV30 and TRBJ1-3, with D tentatively TRBD1 (6 bases). This CDR3 comprises 14 residues. Germline CDR1 reads GTSNPN; CDR2 reads SVGIG (reference sequence). V lost 1 base and J 1 base, leaving 8 bases between the germline ends. In nucleotides, the CDR3 is TGTGCCTGGAGTGCCAGGGGATCTGGAAACACCATATATTTT. It codes for CAWSARGSGNTIYF.

This clonotype was recorded at least ten times. The chain recombines TRBV7-3 with TRBJ2-3; TRBD2 aligns across 9 bases. With V trimmed by 3 bases and J by 2 bases, 6 bases remained unmatched. From germline, CDR1 is SGHTA and CDR2 FQGTGA. The CDR3 spans 16 residues. CDR3 in DNA: TGTGCCAGCAGCTTTGGAGCGGGGGGAGTCACAGATACGCAGTATTTT. It encodes CASSFGAGGVTDTQYF.

This clonotype appeared many times. The chain has TRBV20-1 and TRBJ1-1; 8 nucleotides align to TRBD1. Germline loops: CDR1 DFQATT, CDR2 SNEGSKA (reference sequence). This CDR3 contains 13 residues. V shed 6 bases, J shed 4 bases, and the junction held 7 bases outside the gene matches. CDR3 in amino acids: CSARTGFGTEAFF. The CDR3 DNA reads as TGCAGTGCAAGGACAGGGTTCGGCACTGAAGCTTTCTTT.

This clonotype has just a few counts. Possible read error: a much larger clone is one base away. J is TRBJ1-1 and V is TRBV4-1; D uncertain. CDR3 length equals 14 residues. The V gene's germline CDR1 is MGHRA and CDR2 YSYEKL. The V gene lost 2 bases and the J gene lost 1 base, with 8 bases spanning the gap. CDR3 loop: CASSQLSQNTEAFF. In DNA form, the CDR3 reads TGCGCCAGCAGCCAACTTAGCCAGAACACTGAAGCTTTCTTT.

As for this clonotype: Being one base from a much bigger clone, this may be a read error. The V gene is TRBV12-3 or TRBV12-4, the J gene TRBJ1-5, with TRBD1 identical over 7 bases. This CDR3 region has 14 residues. V lost 1 base, J lost 6 bases, and 3 bases stayed unmatched. The CDR3 DNA is TGTGCCAGCAGTTTAGGGACAGGCATTCAGCCCCAGCATTTT. Amino acids: CASSLGTGIQPQHF.

The CDR3 loop reads CASGLAESNTGELFF. The CDR3 DNA follows: TGCGCCAGCGGTTTAGCGGAATCGAACACCGGGGAGCTGTTTTTT. V gene TRBV5-1 combines with J gene TRBJ2-2; tentatively, D is TRBD2 (6 bases). Trimming stripped 7 bases from V and 0 bases from J, with 13 bases between. Germline CDR1 and CDR2: SGHRS and YFSETQ. This CDR3 has 15 residues.

At least ten counts were recorded for this clonotype. The V gene is TRBV20-1, the J gene TRBJ2-5; TRBD2 aligns across 7 bases. Germline V CDR1 and CDR2: DFQATT, SNEGSKA (reference sequence). Trimming removed 0 bases from V and 1 base from J; junction bases left unmatched: 8. The CDR3 extends over 16 amino acids. CDR3 in DNA: TGCAGTGCTAGAGATTCCAGCGGGGACCCCCAAGAGACCCAGTACTTC. Encoded protein: CSARDSSGDPQETQYF.

The V and J genes are TRBV5-6 and TRBJ2-3; 12 nucleotides agree with TRBD1. Germline V gives CDR1 SGHDT, CDR2 YYEEEE. The CDR3 extends over 15 amino acids. V was pared by 7 bases and J by 5 bases, with 8 bases of the junction left unmatched. The CDR3 region is CASCLGTGGGDTQYF. CDR3 nucleotide sequence: TGTGCCAGCTGCCTTGGGACAGGGGGCGGAGATACGCAGTATTTT.

This clonotype was recorded at least ten times. This sequence joins TRBV18 and TRBJ1-4, with TRBD1 as a possible D gene (6 bases). The CDR3 length is 14 residues. Germline CDR1 and CDR2: KGHSH and LQKENI. V lost 3 bases, J lost 8 bases, and 13 bases lay in between. CDR3 amino acids: CASSPTGHQEKLFF. DNA for the CDR3: TGTGCCAGCTCACCGACGGGACACCAAGAAAAACTGTTTTTT. Together with reference TRBV18 and TRBJ1-4, the CDR3 gives the full variable domain: NAGVMQNPRHLVRRRGQEARLRCSPMKGHSHVYWYRQLPEEGLKFMVYLQKENIIDESGMPKERFSAEFPKEGPSILRIQQVVRGDSAAYFCASSPTGHQEKLFFGSGTQLSVL.

Regarding this clonotype: A read error is possible here, since a much larger clone lies one base away. This chain uses TRBV7-9 with TRBJ2-1; 7 nucleotides line up with TRBD1. Germline V lookup: CDR1 SEHNR, CDR2 FQNEAQ (reference sequence). The CDR3 is 14 amino acids. As DNA, the CDR3 is TGTGCCCGCAGCCAGCATCTACAGGGGAATGAGCAGTTCTTC. It is translated as CARSQHLQGNEQFF. The whole variable domain, remainder taken from reference TRBV7-9 and TRBJ2-1, is DTGVSQNPRHKITKRGQNVTFRCDPISEHNRLYWYRQTLGQGPEFLTYFQNEAQLEKSRLLSDRFSAERPKGSFSTLEIQRTEQGDSAMYLCARSQHLQGNEQFFGPGTRLTVL.

This clonotype was counted ten times or more. The chain combines TRBV9 with TRBJ2-7; D possibly corresponds to TRBD1 (6 bases). Germline CDR1 and CDR2: SGDLS and YYNGEE. This CDR3 contains 14 residues. Trimming stripped 0 bases from V and 3 bases from J, with 10 bases between. CDR3 sequence (DNA): TGTGCCAGCAGCGTAGGGGGACAAGACTACGAGCAGTACTTC. Its protein is CASSVGGQDYEQYF.

The genes are TRBV30 and TRBJ2-1, with D perhaps TRBD2 (6 bases). The CDR3 spans 11 residues. Germline CDR1 is GTSNPN and CDR2 is SVGIG (reference sequence). V gave up 5 bases and J gave up 4 bases, with 6 bases separating them. The CDR3 region is CAWGRYNEQFF. The CDR3 DNA follows: TGTGCCTGGGGGAGGTACAATGAGCAGTTCTTC.

This clonotype came up many times. V and J are TRBV6-5 and TRBJ2-3; TRBD2 matches at 8 bases. With V trimmed by 4 bases and J by 5 bases, 11 bases remained unmatched. This CDR3 is built from 16 residues. Germline lookup yields CDR1 MNHEY and CDR2 SVGAGI. The CDR3 protein is CASSSPPSGGVDTQYF. The DNA of the CDR3 is TGTGCCAGCAGTTCACCCCCCAGCGGGGGCGTAGATACGCAGTATTTT.

The table lists this clonotype with many counts. CDR3 in DNA: TGCGCCAGCAGCTGGGACGTGCAAGAGACCCAGTACTTC. This translates into CASSWDVQETQYF. The chain couples TRBV5-1 to TRBJ2-5; D could derive from TRBD1 or TRBD2 (5 bases each). V shed 3 bases and J shed 2 bases, with 8 bases lying between them. This CDR3 spans 13 amino acids. CDR1 and CDR2 (germline): SGHRS, YFSETQ.

This clonotype was recorded many times. The J gene is TRBJ1-5, the V gene TRBV5-1; D is unresolved. Germline V gene sequence: CDR1 SGHRS, CDR2 YFSETQ. This CDR3 has 15 amino acids. The V end was cut by 0 bases, the J end by 0 bases, with 7 bases between. CDR3 nucleotides: TGCGCCAGCAGCTTGGGACCGAGTAGCAATCAGCCCCAGCATTTT. Translation gives CASSLGPSSNQPQHF.

The chain joins TRBV7-9 to TRBJ2-5; D unclear. Germline V gives CDR1 SEHNR, CDR2 FQNEAQ (reference sequence). This CDR3 spans 14 amino acids. V was clipped by 2 bases and J by 6 bases, with 13 bases between them. The CDR3 spells CASSLSTGRQTQYF. The CDR3 DNA reads TGTGCCAGCAGCTTATCTACCGGGCGCCAGACCCAGTACTTC.

This clonotype was recorded at least ten times. The V and J genes are TRBV7-2 and TRBJ2-2, with TRBD1 matching over 8 bases. The CDR3 is 15 residues long. Germline assignment: CDR1 SGHTA and CDR2 FQGNSA. The J segment lost 3 bases and the V segment lost 5 bases, leaving 5 bases of the junction unmatched. The chain's CDR3 is CASSLQTGDTGELFF. CDR3 bases: TGTGCCAGCAGCCTACAGACAGGGGACACCGGGGAGCTGTTTTTT. Variable domain in full (rest from reference TRBV7-2 and TRBJ2-2): GAGVSQSPSNKVTEKGKDVELRCDPISGHTALYWYRQSLGQGLEFLIYFQGNSAPDKSGLPSDRFSAERTGGSVSTLTIQRTQQEDSAVYLCASSLQTGDTGELFFGEGSRLTVL.

This clonotype showed up many times. V gene TRBV15 combines with J gene TRBJ1-5; 7 bases match TRBD1. This CDR3 comprises 15 residues. Germline V gene sequence: CDR1 LNHNV, CDR2 YYDKDF (reference sequence). V dropped 3 bases and J dropped 6; count of bases not matched to a gene: 8. The CDR3 here is CATSSRTGGPQPQHF. The DNA for the CDR3 is TGTGCCACCAGCAGCAGGACAGGCGGTCCTCAGCCCCAGCATTTT.

Details on this clonotype: Just one base apart from a much larger clone, this may be a read error. This sequence joins TRBV6-2 or TRBV6-3 and TRBJ2-1; D unresolved. Germline V gene sequence: CDR1 MNHEY, CDR2 SVGEGT. With 8 bases removed from V and 3 bases from J, the gap between germline ends came to 5 bases. The CDR3 spans 11 residues. CDR3 sequence (DNA): TGTGCCAGCGGGGACTACAATGAGCAGTTCTTC. It encodes CASGDYNEQFF.

This clonotype has ten or more counts. This chain uses TRBV5-1 with TRBJ2-1, with D uncertain. V lost 0 bases to trimming and J lost 2 bases, with 9 bases between them. CDR1 SGHRS and CDR2 YFSETQ come from the germline V gene. The CDR3 is 15 amino acids. The CDR3 bases are TGCGCCAGCAGCTTGGTCAAGAGACCCTACAATGAGCAGTTCTTC. This codes for CASSLVKRPYNEQFF.

This clonotype appeared many times. The rearrangement joins TRBV10-3 to TRBJ2-5; 12 bases line up with TRBD2. This CDR3 has 15 residues. Unmatched junction bases numbered 8, after V lost 8 bases and J lost 4 bases. Germline V lookup: CDR1 ENHRY, CDR2 SYGVKD. In DNA, the CDR3 is TGTGCCATCGGTAAACCGGGACTAGCGGGAGAGACCCAGTACTTC. This gives the protein CAIGKPGLAGETQYF.

To note about this clonotype: Lacking the conserved final phenylalanine or tryptophan, this CDR3 likely reflects a read error. This chain connects TRBV10-3 to TRBJ1-1, with 7 bases that match TRBD1. V was pared by 5 bases and J by 4 bases, with 4 bases of the junction left unmatched. CDR3 length: 13 residues. In germline, CDR1 is ENHRY, CDR2 SYGVKD. The CDR3 region is CAISNAGGTEAFL. For the CDR3, the DNA is TGTGCCATCAGTAATGCAGGGGGCACTGAAGCTTTCCTT.

This clonotype was counted a few times. A much larger clone is a single base away; this may be a read error. This chain connects TRBV4-1 to TRBJ1-1, with 10 bases matching TRBD1. Germline values: CDR1 MGHRA, CDR2 YSYEKL. The CDR3 totals 14 residues. The CDR3: CASGQGQGGTEAFF. CDR3 DNA: TGCGCCAGCGGCCAAGGACAGGGGGGCACTGAAGCTTTCTTT.

This clonotype was counted many times. The CDR3 nucleotides read TGCAGCGTTGGAACGGGGGCAGCTTTTGTGCAGTTCTTC. Amino acid sequence: CSVGTGAAFVQFF. The chain is built from TRBV29-1 and TRBJ2-1; D tentatively fits TRBD1 or TRBD2 (6 bases each). Germline-derived CDR1 and CDR2 are SQVTM and ANQGSEA. The CDR3 loop spans 13 amino acids. V lost 4 bases, J lost 12 bases, and 19 bases lay in between.

This clonotype was seen many times. V and J are TRBV5-1 and TRBJ1-1, with unresolved D. Germline assignment: CDR1 SGHRS and CDR2 YFSETQ. V lost 5 bases to trimming and J lost 5 bases, with 19 bases between them. This CDR3 spans 15 amino acids. CDR3 amino acids: CASSPFGESGTEAFF. CDR3 in DNA: TGCGCCAGCAGTCCCTTTGGGGAATCGGGGACTGAAGCTTTCTTT. The entire variable domain, with the rest obtained from reference TRBV5-1 and TRBJ1-1, is as follows: KAGVTQTPRYLIKTRGQQVTLSCSPISGHRSVSWYQQTPGQGLQFLFEYFSETQRNKGNFPGRFSGRQFSNSRSEMNVSTLELGDSALYLCASSPFGESGTEAFFGQGTRLTVV.